The clone carrying this T cell receptor (beta chain) was detected many times. Its matching antigen is unknown. Individual cDNA molecules were tagged with unique molecular identifiers. One entry per CDR3 protein results from TCRdb running MiXCR on the 5' RACE reads. The table shows roughly 29,000 distinct CDR3 sequences, with 5% to 6.5% occurring only once. The data belong to a study of early T cells in non-severe SARS-CoV-2 infection. At the level of the study: Bulk RNA taken from unsorted whole blood was sequenced, leaving chains unpaired. Findings and limits, study-wide: There was a bias toward anti-spike CD8 responses in VDJdb matching, which missed private and CD4 specificities.

Germline V gene sequence: CDR1 DFQATT, CDR2 SNEGSKA (reference sequence). The trim removed 3 bases at V and 13 bases at J, leaving 18 bases unmatched. The CDR3 contains 16 residues. This clonotype originated in an adult who was a healthcare worker with PCR-confirmed SARS-CoV-2 infection or an uninfected control (not recorded which). The rearrangement uses TRBV20-1 and TRBJ2-1; TRBD2 matches at 10 bases. The source material was whole blood, sampled at baseline. The CDR3 spells CSARETGGSGRSDQFF. The CDR3 DNA follows: TGCAGTGCTAGGGAAACGGGGGGTAGCGGGAGGTCCGACCAGTTCTTC.